These 13 T cell receptor beta chains were all obtained from the same sample, sequenced in a study of blood T cell repertoires in COVID-19. Some clones are missing from TCRdb's copy, which holds only in-frame ones; the method was immunoSEQ multiplex PCR. The sample consists of around 68,000 clones, approximately 90% of them appearing once. Sequenced: peripheral blood. The receptors stem from a human donor in a cohort sampled during active COVID-19.

This clone was seen just once. The rearrangement joins TRBV7-2 to TRBJ2-1; TRBD2 matches at 14 bases. CDR3 length: 15 residues. J lost 10 bases, V lost 3 bases, and 5 bases had no gene match. In germline, CDR1 is SGHTA, CDR2 FQGNSA. The CDR3: CASSFGLAGGGEQFF. CDR3 bases: TGTGCCAGCAGCTTCGGACTAGCGGGAGGCGGAGAGCAGTTCTTC. Full variable domain (remainder filled in from reference TRBV7-2 and TRBJ2-1): GAGVSQSPSNKVTEKGKDVELRCDPISGHTALYWYRQSLGQGLEFLIYFQGNSAPDKSGLPSDRFSAERTGGSVSTLTIQRTQQEDSAVYLCASSFGLAGGGEQFFGPGTRLTVL.

This chain links TRBV7-6 with TRBJ2-7; maybe TRBD1 (6 bases). Germline V gives CDR1 SGHVS, CDR2 FNYEAQ. This CDR3 contains 18 residues. V was trimmed by 2 bases and J by 5 bases, leaving 25 bases between them. As DNA, the CDR3 is TGTGCCAGCAGCTTACTTCAGAGGGCCCACGACAGGTTCGACGAGCAGTACTTC. It codes for CASSLLQRAHDRFDEQYF.

The rearrangement links TRBV7-3 to TRBJ2-1; 11 bases fit TRBD2. CDR3 size: 16 residues. V gave up 5 bases and J gave up 6 bases; unmatched junction bases: 9. Germline V lookup: CDR1 SGHTA, CDR2 FQGTGA. CDR3 nucleotide sequence: TGTGCCAGCAGCCCCTACGGTAGCGGGAGGGGCAATGAGCAGTTCTTC. Protein sequence: CASSPYGSGRGNEQFF.

The CDR3 bases are TGTGCCAGCAGCAGCGGGGTCTATGAGCAGTTCTTC. It codes for CASSSGVYEQFF. The chain couples TRBV28 to TRBJ2-1, with 7 bases identical to TRBD2. Trimming at V came to 6 bases and at J to 8 bases, leaving 4 bases not matched to a gene. CDR1 is MDHEN, CDR2 SYDVKM, per germline. The CDR3 extends over 12 amino acids.

In nucleotides, the CDR3 is TGCAGTGCTAGTTTGGACAGGGCATCCGAGCAGTACTTC. Its protein product is CSASLDRASEQYF. The J gene is TRBJ2-7, the V gene TRBV20-1, with 8 bases aligning to TRBD1. The CDR3 is 13 amino acids. In germline, CDR1 is DFQATT, CDR2 SNEGSKA (reference sequence). V lost 3 bases and J lost 6; bases outside the gene matches: 7.

The CDR3 DNA follows: TGTGCCAGCAGCGTATTCCCGGACAGGGACACTGAAGCTTTCTTT. This codes for CASSVFPDRDTEAFF. This chain uses TRBV9 with TRBJ1-1; 8 nucleotides align to TRBD1. With 1 base clipped from V and 3 bases from J, the junction kept 5 bases outside the gene matches. Germline V CDR1 and CDR2: SGDLS, YYNGEE. This CDR3 is 15 amino acids long. The variable domain in full, with the rest retrieved from reference TRBV9 and TRBJ1-1, is DSGVTQTPKHLITATGQRVTLRCSPRSGDLSVYWYQQSLDQGLQFLIQYYNGEERAKGNILERFSAQQFPDLHSELNLSSLELGDSALYFCASSVFPDRDTEAFFGQGTRLTVV.

The chain has TRBV27 and TRBJ2-1, with D perhaps TRBD2 (6 bases). The CDR3 covers 12 residues. Deletions cut 7 bases from V and 6 bases from J, with 10 bases between. Germline V gives CDR1 MNHEY, CDR2 SMNVEV (reference sequence). In DNA form, the CDR3 reads TGTGCCAGCATTCGGGAGCCCAATGAGCAGTTCTTC. Translating gives CASIREPNEQFF.

The CDR3: CASSFPSTGELFF. The CDR3 nucleotides are TGTGCCAGCAGCTTTCCGTCGACCGGGGAGCTGTTTTTT. This rearrangement joins TRBV7-9 to TRBJ2-2; no definite D call. Trimming stripped 3 bases from V and 5 bases from J, with 7 bases between. The CDR3 loop spans 13 amino acids. Germline V CDR1 and CDR2: SEHNR, FQNEAQ (reference sequence).

The rearrangement joins TRBV20-1 to TRBJ2-7; TRBD2 might be the D (5 bases). The ends were cut back, 3 bases at V and 2 bases at J, with 8 bases in the middle. CDR3 length: 12 residues. Per germline, CDR1 DFQATT and CDR2 SNEGSKA (reference sequence). The CDR3 spells CSASTGAYEQYF. The CDR3 DNA sequence: TGCAGTGCTAGTACCGGGGCCTACGAGCAGTACTTC.

The chain joins TRBV7-2 to TRBJ2-7, with 8 bases aligning to TRBD2. Germline loops: CDR1 SGHTA, CDR2 FQGNSA. The CDR3 is 16 residues long. V trimming: 6 bases; J trimming: 2 bases; junction bases outside the gene matches: 12. The CDR3 coding sequence is TGTGCCAGCAGTTATACCTGGGGACTAGTCCCCTACGAGCAGTACTTC. Its translation is CASSYTWGLVPYEQYF. Full variable domain (rest looked up from reference TRBV7-2 and TRBJ2-7): GAGVSQSPSNKVTEKGKDVELRCDPISGHTALYWYRQSLGQGLEFLIYFQGNSAPDKSGLPSDRFSAERTGGSVSTLTIQRTQQEDSAVYLCASSYTWGLVPYEQYFGPGTRLTVT.

The CDR3 coding sequence is TGTGCCAGCATCGAGGTTAGGTCCAACACTGAAGCTTTCTTT. It specifies CASIEVRSNTEAFF. The genes are TRBV2 and TRBJ1-1; D gene ambiguous. Trimming took 7 bases from V and 2 from J, leaving 14 bases between them. Germline CDR1 SNHLY, CDR2 FYNNEI. CDR3 length: 14 amino acids.

This chain uses TRBV7-9 with TRBJ2-5; TRBD1 might be the D (6 bases). V shed 1 base and J shed 0 bases, with 9 bases lying between them. Germline V gene sequence: CDR1 SEHNR, CDR2 FQNEAQ (reference sequence). The CDR3 consists of 15 residues. DNA of the CDR3: TGTGCCAGCAGCTTAGAAGACAGGCACCAAGAGACCCAGTACTTC. Protein sequence: CASSLEDRHQETQYF.

CDR3 DNA: TGTGCCAGCAGCTTGGCACTCGGGTCTAATGAAAAACTGTTTTTT. Protein: CASSLALGSNEKLFF. V gene TRBV5-6 combines with J gene TRBJ1-4; D remains unclear. Germline CDR1 and CDR2: SGHDT and YYEEEE. With 0 bases removed from V and 3 bases from J, the gap between germline ends came to 9 bases. The CDR3 has 15 residues.